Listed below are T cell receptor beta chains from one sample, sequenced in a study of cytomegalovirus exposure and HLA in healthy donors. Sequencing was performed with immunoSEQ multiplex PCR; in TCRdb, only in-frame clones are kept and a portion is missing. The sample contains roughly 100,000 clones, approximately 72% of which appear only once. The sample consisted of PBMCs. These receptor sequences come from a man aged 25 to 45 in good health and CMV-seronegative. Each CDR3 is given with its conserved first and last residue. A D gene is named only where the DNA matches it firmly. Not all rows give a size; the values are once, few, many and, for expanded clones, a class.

CDR3 DNA: TGTGCCAGCAGCCAAGGTGGGGCGGCGGGATACGAGCAGTACTTC; CDR3 protein: CASSQGGAAGYEQYF; clone size: -; D gene: -; J gene: TRBJ2-7; V gene: TRBV4-2
CDR3 DNA: TGTGCCAGCTCACCAGAAAGGACAAACTATGGCTACACCTTC; CDR3 protein: CASSPERTNYGYTF; clone size: -; D gene: -; J gene: TRBJ1-2; V gene: TRBV18
CDR3 DNA: TGTGCCAGCAGCAGGGCCGGGACTAGCGGGGGATACAATGAGCAGTTCTTC; CDR3 protein: CASSRAGTSGGYNEQFF; clone size: -; D gene: TRBD2; J gene: TRBJ2-1; V gene: TRBV7-2
CDR3 DNA: TGTGCCAGCAATTTTCGACAGGGGGCGAGCACTGAAGCTTTCTTT; CDR3 protein: CASNFRQGASTEAFF; clone size: few; D gene: TRBD1; J gene: TRBJ1-1; V gene: TRBV6-1
CDR3 DNA: TGCGCCAGCAGCTTGGGGGCCTCTGCAACTAATGAAAAACTGTTTTTT; CDR3 protein: CASSLGASATNEKLFF; clone size: -; D gene: -; J gene: TRBJ1-4; V gene: TRBV5-1
CDR3 DNA: TGTGCCAGCAGCCAAGTCCCAGGGGTCCAAGAGACCCAGTACTTC; CDR3 protein: CASSQVPGVQETQYF; clone size: -; D gene: -; J gene: TRBJ2-5; V gene: TRBV4-2
CDR3 DNA: TGTGCCACCACGGGACAGAGCCCAGATACGCAGTATTTT; CDR3 protein: CATTGQSPDTQYF; clone size: -; D gene: TRBD1; J gene: TRBJ2-3; V gene: TRBV18
CDR3 DNA: TGTGCCAGCAGCTTAGCAGGGGTGAACACTGAAGCTTTCTTT; CDR3 protein: CASSLAGVNTEAFF; clone size: -; D gene: -; J gene: TRBJ1-1; V gene: TRBV7-9
CDR3 DNA: TGTGCCAGCAGCCGGGGGACAGGGGGAGCCGGGGAGCTGTTTTTT; CDR3 protein: CASSRGTGGAGELFF; clone size: -; D gene: TRBD1; J gene: TRBJ2-2; V gene: TRBV7-8
CDR3 DNA: TGTGCCAGCAGCCCCCGGGAGGCGAACACTGAAGCTTTCTTT; CDR3 protein: CASSPREANTEAFF; clone size: -; D gene: -; J gene: TRBJ1-1; V gene: TRBV6-5
CDR3 DNA: TGTGCCAGCAGTGGCAAATCGGGAAGGTGGGAGACCCAGTACTTC; CDR3 protein: CASSGKSGRWETQYF; clone size: medium-sized; D gene: -; J gene: TRBJ2-5; V gene: TRBV9
CDR3 DNA: TGCGCCAGCAGTAGGGCGGGGGGCCTCGCAGATACGCAGTATTTT; CDR3 protein: CASSRAGGLADTQYF; clone size: -; D gene: TRBD2; J gene: TRBJ2-3; V gene: TRBV10-1
CDR3 DNA: TGTGCCAGCAGCGGTACAGGGGCGCTTGCTTACGAGCAGTACTTC; CDR3 protein: CASSGTGALAYEQYF; clone size: -; D gene: TRBD1; J gene: TRBJ2-7; V gene: TRBV5-4
CDR3 DNA: TGTGCCAGTAGGGTAGCGGGAGGACCGGGGACCACAGATACGCAGTATTTT; CDR3 protein: CASRVAGGPGTTDTQYF; clone size: -; D gene: TRBD2; J gene: TRBJ2-3; V gene: TRBV19
CDR3 DNA: TGTGCCACCAGCAGAGTACCGGGACAGGGGGCAGATACGCAGTATTTT; CDR3 protein: CATSRVPGQGADTQYF; clone size: -; D gene: TRBD1; J gene: TRBJ2-3; V gene: TRBV15
CDR3 DNA: TGTGCCTGGAGTGGGCTCTCTGGGGACAGGGAGAATGAAAAACTGTTTTTT; CDR3 protein: CAWSGLSGDRENEKLFF; clone size: -; D gene: TRBD1; J gene: TRBJ1-4; V gene: TRBV30
CDR3 DNA: TGCGCCAGCAGCTTGGCGGGAGGAACCACAGATACGCAGTATTTT; CDR3 protein: CASSLAGGTTDTQYF; clone size: -; D gene: TRBD2; J gene: TRBJ2-3; V gene: TRBV5-1